This T cell receptor (beta chain) was identified during a study of blood T cells in healthy people across ages (dated by TCRdb to 2013 to 2016). Regarding the study in general: Template switching captured roughly one uniquely barcoded TCR beta cDNA molecule per two T cells in model experiments. Two additional independent replicas of 1 million unique cDNA reads from the same blood draw were analyzed for two donors (one aged 18 to 30 and one aged 80 or older). Donors were grouped into four age groups: young (average roughly 17 years), middle-aged (less than 40), aged (62) and long-lived (about 82). To avoid experimental bias, donors of different ages were spread randomly across the sequencing lanes. Age-related changes in TCR beta repertoire diversity were measured in the study by deep sequencing normalized with unique cDNA molecular identifiers.

Donors were approximately 42 systemically healthy Caucasian individuals from Russia aged roughly 6 to 90 years. About 9.6 milliliters of peripheral blood were collected from each donor into EDTA-treated Vacutainer tubes. Ficoll-Paque density-gradient centrifugation was used to isolate PBMCs, with at least 7 million per sample. Trizol reagent was used to extract total RNA from the PBMCs, yielding at least 6 micrograms per sample. For every donor, an aliquot of PBMCs went through flow cytometry to measure the percentages of naive CD45RAhigh/CD27high T cells. Library creation used 5' RACE. Sequencing instrument: Illumina HiSeq 2500. A second about 7 to 11 cycle PCR used a sample-barcoded 5' primer and a J-beta primer mix. Each TCR beta cDNA molecule received a unique molecular identifier from a template-switch 5' adaptor carrying 12 random nucleotides. Each sample yielded at least 2.5 million CDR3-containing paired-end reads. First-strand cDNA synthesis was performed from all RNA using the Mint cDNA synthesis kit, with priming by a TRBC-specific oligonucleotide. All cDNA was treated with uracil-DNA glycosylase and then went through a first 18-cycle PCR with the universal primers M1SS and BC2_uni_R. In the original analysis: Normalization of each sample was performed by random selection of 1 million high-quality reads, each carrying a distinct molecular identifier. Reads sharing molecular identifiers were discarded rather than binned into consensus sequences. MiTCR, with a Q25 quality threshold and the strictest error-elimination algorithm, was used for CDR3 identification, clonotype clustering and error correction. A nonparametric unseen species model using Euler transformation provided a lower-bound estimate of total TCR beta diversity. TCRdb reanalyzed the raw reads on its own, using fastp at Q25 for trimming and MiXCR for clone calling, and kept in-frame beta chains. Records with the same CDR3 protein are collapsed into one entry carrying the most frequent genes and DNA. The V and J calls and clone size are TCRdb's, not the authors'. The sample data list 1,500,000 or so distinct CDR3 sequences, and approximately 39% of these were observed just once. The ten biggest clones cover about 4.1% of the sample.

What the study reported, not specific to this receptor: As age increased, observed TCR beta diversity per million T cells dropped in a roughly linear way, and a significant reduction was already evident by age roughly 40. Compared with the aged group, more naive CD4+ T cells, fewer expanded clones and increased TCR diversity were shown by the long-lived group, suggesting age selection. Since profiling was done on bulk unsorted PBMCs, naive and antigen-experienced compartments could not be conclusively compared. Observed TCR beta diversity correlated strongly with the percentage of naive T cells measured by flow cytometry. The CMV infection status of donors was not known, potentially confounding age-related changes in expanded clonotypes. Estimates of total diversity based on one million sequenced T cells were considered lower bounds and underestimates.

This clonotype was seen a handful of times. What antigen it recognizes has not been identified. No quality values exist for individual bases; no much larger clone is one base distant. Per the germline V gene, SGHTA is the CDR1 and FQGNSA is the CDR2. CDR3 length: 13 amino acids, cysteine to phenylalanine. The kept DNA is CDR3 alone, 39 bases in frame from the first base. At the junction V is shortened by 5 bases and J by 0 bases, with 8 bases in between. The sequencing input was blood. Recombination linked TRBV7-2 to TRBJ2-7; the D gene is unclear. This receptor was taken from a woman aged 18-29 years in good health. The CDR3 region has the sequence CASSRAGSYEQYF. The base sequence is TGTGCCAGCAGCCGGGCAGGCTCCTACGAGCAGTACTTC.